The rows below give T cell receptor beta chains drawn from one sample of a study of vaccination and CD4 T cells after COVID-19. One entry per CDR3 protein results from TCRdb running MiXCR on the PCR reads. The sample gives 20,000 to 25,000 distinct CDR3 sequences, 30% to 45% of which show up once; about 3% is in the top ten. Their recognized antigens are unknown. The material was CD4+ T cells from blood, cultured in vitro, obtained about 7 months after SARS-CoV-2 vaccination. All receptors derive from a human donor who had recovered from COVID-19. The CDR3 runs from the conserved cysteine through the conserved F or W. D genes are given only for firm matches. The size field is filled for only some rows; it gives once, few, many or a size class.

v_call,d_call,j_call,clone_size,cdr3_nt,cdr3_aa
TRBV7-9,.,TRBJ1-5,few,TGTGCCAGCAGCCGGGACCCCCGTCAGCCCCAGCATTTT,CASSRDPRQPQHF
TRBV10-3,.,TRBJ2-3,.,TGTGCCACCTCCACAGGGAAAACAGATACGCAGTATTTT,CATSTGKTDTQYF
TRBV7-9,TRBD1,TRBJ1-1,.,TGTGCCAGCAGCCATACAGGGGGCACTGAAGCTTTCTTT,CASSHTGGTEAFF
TRBV7-8,.,TRBJ2-6,.,TGTGCCAGCAGTAAAAGGTCTGGGGCCAACGTCCTGACTTTC,CASSKRSGANVLTF
TRBV28,TRBD1,TRBJ1-2,few,TGTGCCAGCAGTTCTAAAGGACAGGGGGCGGGAGGCTACACCTTC,CASSSKGQGAGGYTF
TRBV20-1,.,TRBJ2-5,few,TGCAGTGCTAGAGATATAAGGGCACCCGAAGAGACCCAGTACTTC,CSARDIRAPEETQYF
TRBV11-3,.,TRBJ2-1,.,TGTGCCAGCAGCCCCACGGGAGCGCAATACAATGAGCAGTTCTTC,CASSPTGAQYNEQFF
TRBV7-6,.,TRBJ2-5,.,TGTACCAGCAGCTTAGGACCTGATGAGACCCAGTACTTC,CTSSLGPDETQYF
TRBV20-1,.,TRBJ1-2,few,TGCAGTAGTTCCGGGACCGTTCTTTCAAATGGCTACACCTTC,CSSSGTVLSNGYTF
TRBV20-1,.,TRBJ2-5,.,TGCAGTGAACTCTCGATAGGACGGTGGCAAGAGACCCAGTACTTC,CSELSIGRWQETQYF
TRBV6-1,TRBD2,TRBJ2-1,.,TGTGCCAGCACCCTGTCGCGGCTAGCGGGAGACAATGAGCAGTTCTTC,CASTLSRLAGDNEQFF
TRBV27,.,TRBJ2-6,.,TGTGCCAGCAGTCCGAAGGGGGGGGGGTCTGGGGCCAACGTCCTGACTTTC,CASSPKGGGSGANVLTF
TRBV7-2,.,TRBJ2-1,few,TGTGCCAGCAGCTTAGCTGCAGGATCCTACAATGAGCAGTTCTTC,CASSLAAGSYNEQFF
TRBV10-3,TRBD1,TRBJ2-6,.,TGTGCCACCACGATGGACAGGCTCCTCCGTGGGGCCAACGTCCTGACTTTC,CATTMDRLLRGANVLTF
TRBV4-1,.,TRBJ2-1,.,TGCGCCAGCAGCCCTGGACCCGGTGGTCGTGAGCAGTTCTTC,CASSPGPGGREQFF
TRBV7-8,.,TRBJ2-7,.,TGTGCCAGCAGCGGAAGGGGGGGGGTCCGCCGCGAGCAGTACTTC,CASSGRGGVRREQYF
TRBV28,TRBD1,TRBJ1-1,few,TGTGCCAGTAGTCCCCACCCAGGGGGCATGGGCACTGAAGCTTTCTTT,CASSPHPGGMGTEAFF
TRBV20-1,TRBD2,TRBJ2-5,.,TGCAGTGCTAGAGATCCCCGCGGGAGGGCCCCGGAGACCCAGTACTTC,CSARDPRGRAPETQYF
TRBV25-1,.,TRBJ1-6,few,TGTGCCAGCCGGCGACAGGAGTTGAATTCACCCCTCCACTTT,CASRRQELNSPLHF
TRBV19,TRBD2,TRBJ2-2,.,TGCACCTCGGCTAGCGGGATTAACACCGGGGAGCTGTTTTTT,CTSASGINTGELFF
TRBV20-1,TRBD1,TRBJ2-1,.,TGCAGTGCTGAAAACCGGGACAGGGGGCGATGGATTCAGTTCTTC,CSAENRDRGRWIQFF
TRBV6-1,.,TRBJ1-1,.,TGTGCCAGCAGTGAGAGTCGGGATGAAGCTTTCTTT,CASSESRDEAFF
TRBV28,.,TRBJ2-7,few,TGTGCCAGCAGATCCAGTAGCTCCTACGAGCAGTACTTC,CASRSSSSYEQYF
TRBV18,.,TRBJ2-7,.,TGTGCCAGCTCACCCCTGGGACGCCCCTACGAGCAGTACTTC,CASSPLGRPYEQYF
TRBV6-1,TRBD1,TRBJ2-3,.,TGTGCCAGCAGTGAACTGACAGGGGAACCAGATACGCAGTATTTT,CASSELTGEPDTQYF
TRBV15,.,TRBJ2-7,few,TGTGCCACCAGCAGAGATTTGCCAGCCTTAGGTGAGCAGTACTTC,CATSRDLPALGEQYF
TRBV11-1,TRBD2,TRBJ2-5,.,TGTGCCGGCAGCTTAGCCCGCGGGGGGCGAGAGACCCAGTACTTC,CAGSLARGGRETQYF
TRBV28,TRBD1,TRBJ1-6,few,TGTGCCAGCAGTCCACCGGGACAGGGGCCGAATTCACCCCTCCACTTT,CASSPPGQGPNSPLHF
TRBV6-1,TRBD1,TRBJ1-2,few,TGTGCCAGCAGCGGACAGGGCAACTATGGCTACACCTTC,CASSGQGNYGYTF
TRBV7-8,.,TRBJ1-5,few,TGTGCCAGCAGCTTTTGGCTCAATCAGCCCCAGCATTTT,CASSFWLNQPQHF
TRBV11-2,TRBD2,TRBJ2-1,.,TGTGCCAGCAGCTTAGGCCTAGCGGGAGGTACGTTCTTC,CASSLGLAGGTFF
TRBV10-3,.,TRBJ2-1,.,TGTGCCATCAGTGCCCCCAGGGGTTCCTACAATGAGCAGTTCTTC,CAISAPRGSYNEQFF
TRBV20-1,.,TRBJ2-5,.,TGCAGTGCTAGGGATCTGAAGGGGGGCGCAGAAGAGACCCAGTACTTC,CSARDLKGGAEETQYF
TRBV7-8,.,TRBJ2-3,.,TGTGCCAGCAGCTACAGAGCTTTTAGCACAGATACGCAGTATTTT,CASSYRAFSTDTQYF
TRBV6-1,TRBD2,TRBJ2-3,.,TGTGCCAGCGCCGCGGGAGGGCCGGGAGATACGCAGTATTTT,CASAAGGPGDTQYF
TRBV20-1,.,TRBJ2-2,few,TGCAGTGCTAGAGGTCCCCGGGATGGGACCGGGGAGCTGTTTTTT,CSARGPRDGTGELFF
TRBV28,.,TRBJ2-7,few,TGTGCCAGCAGTCTAACCCCACGAACAGGCCTCCCCTACGAGCAGTACTTC,CASSLTPRTGLPYEQYF
TRBV10-2,.,TRBJ1-1,.,TGCGCCAGCAGCGACTACGGAAGAAAGGGGGTTAGCACTGAAGCTTTCTTT,CASSDYGRKGVSTEAFF
TRBV25-1,.,TRBJ2-1,.,TGTGCCAGCAGTGACCGAGATGAGCAGTTCTTC,CASSDRDEQFF
TRBV20-1,.,TRBJ2-7,few,TGCAGTGCTAGAGACACTTCCCCAAGCGGAAGAACCTACGAGCAGTACTTC,CSARDTSPSGRTYEQYF
TRBV6-4,.,TRBJ2-3,.,TGTGCCAGCAGTGACGGGGAAACAGCGCAGTATTTT,CASSDGETAQYF
TRBV28,.,TRBJ1-2,.,TGTGCCAGCAGTTCATCTGGCGCTTGGAAGACCGTTGCTAACTATGGCTACACCTTC,CASSSSGAWKTVANYGYTF
TRBV4-1,.,TRBJ1-5,.,TGCGCCAGCAGCCAAAACCCGGGGGGCAATCAGCCCCAGCATTTT,CASSQNPGGNQPQHF
TRBV20-1,.,TRBJ1-5,.,TGCAGTGCGGGGGGACTTCCGGGGGGCAATCAGCCCCAGCATTTT,CSAGGLPGGNQPQHF